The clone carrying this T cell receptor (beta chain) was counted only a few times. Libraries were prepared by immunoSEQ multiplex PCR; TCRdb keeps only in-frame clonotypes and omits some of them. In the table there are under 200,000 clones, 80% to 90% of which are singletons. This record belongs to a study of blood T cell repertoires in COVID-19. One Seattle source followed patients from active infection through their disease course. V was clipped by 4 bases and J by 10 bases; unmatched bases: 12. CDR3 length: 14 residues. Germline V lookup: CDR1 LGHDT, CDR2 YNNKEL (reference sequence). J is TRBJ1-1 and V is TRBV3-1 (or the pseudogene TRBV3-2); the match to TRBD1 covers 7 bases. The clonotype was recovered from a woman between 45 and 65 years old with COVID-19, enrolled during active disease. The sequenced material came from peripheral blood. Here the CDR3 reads CASSPSTGPKGAFF. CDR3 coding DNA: TGTGCCAGCAGCCCCTCGACAGGGCCGAAGGGAGCTTTCTTT.